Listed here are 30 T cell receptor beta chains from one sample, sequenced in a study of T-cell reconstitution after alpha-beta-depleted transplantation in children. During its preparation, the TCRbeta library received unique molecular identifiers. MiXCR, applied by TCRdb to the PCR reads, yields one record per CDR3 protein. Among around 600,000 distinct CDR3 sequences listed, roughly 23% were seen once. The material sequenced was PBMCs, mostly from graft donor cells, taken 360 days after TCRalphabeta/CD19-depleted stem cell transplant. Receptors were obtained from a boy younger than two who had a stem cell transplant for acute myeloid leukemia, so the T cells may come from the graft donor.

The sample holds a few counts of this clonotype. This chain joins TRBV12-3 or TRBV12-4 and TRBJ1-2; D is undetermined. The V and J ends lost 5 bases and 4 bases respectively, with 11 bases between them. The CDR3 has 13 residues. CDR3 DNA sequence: TGTGCCAGCAGTCCCCGGACTCTCTATGGCTACACCTTC. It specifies CASSPRTLYGYTF.

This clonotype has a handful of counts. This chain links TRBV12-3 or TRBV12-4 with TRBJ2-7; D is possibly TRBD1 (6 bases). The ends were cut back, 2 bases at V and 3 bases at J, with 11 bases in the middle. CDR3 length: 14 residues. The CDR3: CASSLKGHNYEQYF. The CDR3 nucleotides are TGTGCCAGCAGTTTAAAGGGACACAACTACGAGCAGTACTTC.

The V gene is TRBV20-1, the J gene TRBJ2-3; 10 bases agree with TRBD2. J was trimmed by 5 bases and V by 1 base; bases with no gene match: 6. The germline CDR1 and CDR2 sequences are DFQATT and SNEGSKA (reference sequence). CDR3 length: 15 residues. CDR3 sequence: CSARGGTSVLDTQYF. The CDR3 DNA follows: TGCAGTGCTAGAGGGGGGACTAGCGTTTTAGATACGCAGTATTTT.

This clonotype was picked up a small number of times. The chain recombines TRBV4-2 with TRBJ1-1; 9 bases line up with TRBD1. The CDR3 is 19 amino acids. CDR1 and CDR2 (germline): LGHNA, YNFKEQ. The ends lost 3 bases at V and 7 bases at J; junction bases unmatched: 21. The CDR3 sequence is CASSHPTTGGARRRNEAFF. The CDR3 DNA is TGTGCCAGCAGCCATCCTACAACAGGGGGCGCTAGAAGGCGAAATGAAGCTTTCTTT.

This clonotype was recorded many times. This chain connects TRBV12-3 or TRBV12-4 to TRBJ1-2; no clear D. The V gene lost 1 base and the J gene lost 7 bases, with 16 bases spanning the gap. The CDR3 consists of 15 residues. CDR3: CASSLVPRKGRGYTF. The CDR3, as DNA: TGTGCCAGCAGTTTAGTCCCGAGGAAGGGCCGTGGCTACACCTTC.

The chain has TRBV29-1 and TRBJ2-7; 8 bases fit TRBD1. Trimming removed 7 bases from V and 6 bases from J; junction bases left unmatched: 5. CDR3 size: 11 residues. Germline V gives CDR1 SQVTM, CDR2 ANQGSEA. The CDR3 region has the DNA TGCAGCGCCCAACAGGGGGGCGAGCAGTACGTC. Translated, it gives CSAQQGGEQYV.

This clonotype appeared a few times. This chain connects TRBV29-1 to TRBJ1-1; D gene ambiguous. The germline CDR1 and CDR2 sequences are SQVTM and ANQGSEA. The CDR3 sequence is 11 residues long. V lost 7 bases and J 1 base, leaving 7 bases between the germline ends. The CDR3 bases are TGCAGCGGACTCTCGAACACTGAAGCTTTCTTT. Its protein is CSGLSNTEAFF.

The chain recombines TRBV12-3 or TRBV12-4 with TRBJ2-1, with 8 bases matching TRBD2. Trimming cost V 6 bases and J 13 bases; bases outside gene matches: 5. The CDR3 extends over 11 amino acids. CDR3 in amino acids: CASSPRGGQFF. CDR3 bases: TGTGCCAGCAGCCCCCGGGGGGGTCAGTTCTTC.

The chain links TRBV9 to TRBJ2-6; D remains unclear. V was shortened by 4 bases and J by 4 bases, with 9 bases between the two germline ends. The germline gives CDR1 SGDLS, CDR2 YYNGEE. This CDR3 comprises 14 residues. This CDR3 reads CASSPRVGANVLTF. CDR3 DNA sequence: TGTGCCAGCAGCCCACGGGTAGGGGCCAACGTCCTGACTTTC.

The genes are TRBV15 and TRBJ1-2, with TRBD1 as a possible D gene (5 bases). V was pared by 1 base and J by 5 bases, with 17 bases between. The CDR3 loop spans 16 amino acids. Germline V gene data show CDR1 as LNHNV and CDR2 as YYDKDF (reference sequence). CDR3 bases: TGTGCCACCAGCAGAGGGATGGGACCTTCTGCGTATGGCTACACCTTC. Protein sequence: CATSRGMGPSAYGYTF.

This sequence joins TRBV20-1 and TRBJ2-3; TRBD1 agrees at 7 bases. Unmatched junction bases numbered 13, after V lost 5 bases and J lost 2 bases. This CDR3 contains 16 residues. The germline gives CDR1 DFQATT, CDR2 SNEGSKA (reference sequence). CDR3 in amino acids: CSAHPSTGDLTDTQYF. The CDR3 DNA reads TGCAGTGCTCATCCCTCAACAGGGGACCTCACAGATACGCAGTATTTT.

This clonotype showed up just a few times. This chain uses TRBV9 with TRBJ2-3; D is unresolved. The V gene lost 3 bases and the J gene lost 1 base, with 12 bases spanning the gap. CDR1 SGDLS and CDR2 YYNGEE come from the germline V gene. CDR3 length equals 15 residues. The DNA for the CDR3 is TGTGCCAGCAGCGGCGACGGCCTCGGCACAGATACGCAGTATTTT. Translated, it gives CASSGDGLGTDTQYF.

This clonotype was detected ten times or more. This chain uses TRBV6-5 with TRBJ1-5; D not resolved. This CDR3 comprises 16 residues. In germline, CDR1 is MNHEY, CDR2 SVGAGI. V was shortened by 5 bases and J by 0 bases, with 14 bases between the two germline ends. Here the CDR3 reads CASSRPGKDSNQPQHF. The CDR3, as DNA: TGTGCCAGCAGTCGCCCCGGTAAGGATAGCAATCAGCCCCAGCATTTT.

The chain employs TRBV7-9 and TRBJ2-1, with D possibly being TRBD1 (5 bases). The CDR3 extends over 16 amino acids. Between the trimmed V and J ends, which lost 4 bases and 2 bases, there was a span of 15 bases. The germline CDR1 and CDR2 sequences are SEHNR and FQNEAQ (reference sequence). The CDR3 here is CASSSRRRGTYNEQFF. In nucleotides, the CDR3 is TGTGCCAGCAGCTCCCGCCGAAGGGGAACCTACAATGAGCAGTTCTTC.

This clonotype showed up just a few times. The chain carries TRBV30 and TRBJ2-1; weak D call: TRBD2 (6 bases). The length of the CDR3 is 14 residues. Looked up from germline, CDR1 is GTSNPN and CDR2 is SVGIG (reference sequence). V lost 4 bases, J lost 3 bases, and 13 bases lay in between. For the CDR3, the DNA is TGTGCCTGGAATCTGGGGGGAAACTACAATGAGCAGTTCTTC. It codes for CAWNLGGNYNEQFF.

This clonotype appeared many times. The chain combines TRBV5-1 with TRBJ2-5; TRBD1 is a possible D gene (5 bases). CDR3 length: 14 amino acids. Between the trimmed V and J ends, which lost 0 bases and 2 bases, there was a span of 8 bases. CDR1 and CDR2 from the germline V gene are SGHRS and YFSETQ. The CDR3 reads CASSLVPGQETQYF. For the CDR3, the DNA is TGCGCCAGCAGCTTGGTCCCAGGGCAAGAGACCCAGTACTTC.

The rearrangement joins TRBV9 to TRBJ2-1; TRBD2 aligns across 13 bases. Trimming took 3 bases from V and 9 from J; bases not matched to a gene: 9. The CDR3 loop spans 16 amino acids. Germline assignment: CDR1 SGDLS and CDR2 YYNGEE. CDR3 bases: TGTGCCAGCAGCGCCCAACTAGCGGGGGGGGACCTTGAGCAGTTCTTC. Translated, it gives CASSAQLAGGDLEQFF.

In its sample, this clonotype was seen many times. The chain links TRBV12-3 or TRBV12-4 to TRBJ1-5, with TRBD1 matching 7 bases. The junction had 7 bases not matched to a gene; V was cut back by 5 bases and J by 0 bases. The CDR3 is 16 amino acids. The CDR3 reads CASSLQGVSSNQPQHF. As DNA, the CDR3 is TGTGCCAGCAGTCTTCAGGGGGTATCTAGCAATCAGCCCCAGCATTTT.

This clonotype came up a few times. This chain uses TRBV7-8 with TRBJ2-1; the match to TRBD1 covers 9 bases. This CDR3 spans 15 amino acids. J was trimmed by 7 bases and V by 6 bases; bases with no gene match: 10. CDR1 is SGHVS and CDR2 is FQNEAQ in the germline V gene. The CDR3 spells CASRSTSGTGNEQFF. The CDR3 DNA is TGTGCCAGCAGATCAACTTCCGGGACAGGGAATGAGCAGTTCTTC.

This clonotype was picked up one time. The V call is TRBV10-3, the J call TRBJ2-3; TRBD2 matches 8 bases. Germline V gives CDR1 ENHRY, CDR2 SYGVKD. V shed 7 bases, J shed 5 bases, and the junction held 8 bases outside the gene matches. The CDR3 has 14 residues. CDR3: CAINFGGAQDTQYF. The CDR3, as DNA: TGTGCCATCAACTTCGGGGGGGCCCAAGATACGCAGTATTTT.

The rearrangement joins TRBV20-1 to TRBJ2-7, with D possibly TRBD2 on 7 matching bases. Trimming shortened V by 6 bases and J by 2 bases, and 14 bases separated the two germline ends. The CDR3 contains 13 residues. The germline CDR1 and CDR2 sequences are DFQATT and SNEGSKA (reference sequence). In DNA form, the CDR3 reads TGCAGTGCCAACCGGGGGGCGACCTACGAGCAGTACGTC. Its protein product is CSANRGATYEQYV.

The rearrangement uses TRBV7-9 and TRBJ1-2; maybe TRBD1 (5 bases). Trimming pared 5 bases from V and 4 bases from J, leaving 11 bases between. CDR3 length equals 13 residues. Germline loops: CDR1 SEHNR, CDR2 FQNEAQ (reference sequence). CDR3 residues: CASSRRDGYGYTF. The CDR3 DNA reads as TGTGCCAGCAGCAGACGGGACGGCTATGGCTACACCTTC.

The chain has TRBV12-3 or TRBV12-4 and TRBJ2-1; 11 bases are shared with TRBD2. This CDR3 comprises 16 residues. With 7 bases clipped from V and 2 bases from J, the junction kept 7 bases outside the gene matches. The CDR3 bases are TGTGCCAGCACCCCTCTTAGCGGGGGGGCCTACAATGAGCAGTTCTTC. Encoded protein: CASTPLSGGAYNEQFF.

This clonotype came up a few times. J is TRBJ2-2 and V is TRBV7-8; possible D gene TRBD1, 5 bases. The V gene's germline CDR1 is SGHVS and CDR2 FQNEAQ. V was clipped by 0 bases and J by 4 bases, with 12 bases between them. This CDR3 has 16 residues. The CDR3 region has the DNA TGTGCCAGCAGCTTAGCTTCCAGGGCGTCCACCGGGGAGCTGTTTTTT. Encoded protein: CASSLASRASTGELFF.

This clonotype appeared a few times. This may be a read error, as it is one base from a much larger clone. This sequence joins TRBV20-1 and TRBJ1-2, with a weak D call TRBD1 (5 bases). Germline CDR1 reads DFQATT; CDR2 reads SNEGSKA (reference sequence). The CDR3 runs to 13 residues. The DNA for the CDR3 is TGCAGTGCCCGGGGGTCGGTGAATGGTGGCTGCACCTTC. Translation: CSARGSVNGGCTF.

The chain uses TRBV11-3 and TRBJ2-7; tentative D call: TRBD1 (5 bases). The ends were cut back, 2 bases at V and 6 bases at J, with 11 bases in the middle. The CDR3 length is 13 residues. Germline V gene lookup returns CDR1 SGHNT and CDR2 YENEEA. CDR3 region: CASSLSPRAEQYF. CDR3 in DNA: TGTGCCAGCAGCTTAAGTCCCAGGGCCGAGCAGTACTTC.

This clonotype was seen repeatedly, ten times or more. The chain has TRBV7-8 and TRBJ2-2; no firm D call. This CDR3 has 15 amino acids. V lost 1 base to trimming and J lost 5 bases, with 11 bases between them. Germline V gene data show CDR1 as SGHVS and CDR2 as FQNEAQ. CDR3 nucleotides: TGTGCCAGCAGCTTAGTAGTCTGGGGTACCGGGGAGCTGTTTTTT. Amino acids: CASSLVVWGTGELFF. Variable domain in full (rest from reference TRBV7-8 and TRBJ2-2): GAGVSQSPRYKVAKRGQDVALRCDPISGHVSLFWYQQALGQGPEFLTYFQNEAQLDKSGLPSDRFFAERPEGSVSTLKIQRTQQEDSAVYLCASSLVVWGTGELFFGEGSRLTVL.

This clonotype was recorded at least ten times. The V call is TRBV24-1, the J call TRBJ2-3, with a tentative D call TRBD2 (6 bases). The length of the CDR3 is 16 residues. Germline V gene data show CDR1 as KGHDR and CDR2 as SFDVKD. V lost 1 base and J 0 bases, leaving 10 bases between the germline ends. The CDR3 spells CATSDLGGASTDTQYF. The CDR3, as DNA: TGTGCCACCAGTGATTTAGGAGGGGCTAGCACAGATACGCAGTATTTT.

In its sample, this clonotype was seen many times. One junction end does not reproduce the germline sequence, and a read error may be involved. CDR3 protein: CSARRDSYSYNEHFF. The CDR3, as DNA: TGCAGTGCTAGACGGGACTCCTACTCCTACAATGAGCATTTCTTC. The chain couples TRBV20-1 to TRBJ2-1; possible D gene TRBD2, 6 bases. This CDR3 is built from 15 residues. Germline V lookup: CDR1 DFQATT, CDR2 SNEGSKA (reference sequence).

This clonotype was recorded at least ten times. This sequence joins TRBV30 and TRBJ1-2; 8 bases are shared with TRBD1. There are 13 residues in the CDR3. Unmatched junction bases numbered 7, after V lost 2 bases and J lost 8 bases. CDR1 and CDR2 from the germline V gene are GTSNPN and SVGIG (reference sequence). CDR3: CAWSYTGGDGYTF. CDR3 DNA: TGTGCCTGGAGTTACACAGGGGGAGACGGCTACACCTTC.